The 30 T cell receptor beta chains presented below share a single source sample, sequenced in a study of T cells in Graves' hyperthyroidism and ophthalmopathy. Amplification yielded TCR beta CDR3 regions, with RNA transcripts as the source. The HTBI set primed first-round TCR CDR3 RT-PCR. TCRdb reprocessed the multiplex PCR reads via MiXCR and lists one record per CDR3 protein. The repertoire consists of around 520,000 distinct CDR3 sequences, with roughly a quarter occurring once and the leading ten covering roughly 12%. The sequencing input was blood. All receptors come from a woman between 25 and 40 years old with Graves' ophthalmopathy.

This clonotype has at least ten counts. The chain couples TRBV7-2 to TRBJ1-1; no clear D gene. V lost 3 bases and J lost 8, with 13 bases in between. CDR1 is SGHTA and CDR2 is FQGNSA in the germline V gene. This CDR3 contains 13 residues. The CDR3 is CASSFRGGPEAFF. DNA of the CDR3: TGTGCCAGCAGCTTCCGAGGCGGACCCGAAGCTTTCTTT.

The chain has TRBV12-3 or TRBV12-4 and TRBJ1-2; D call uncertain. V gave up 5 bases and J gave up 8 bases, with 12 bases separating them. The CDR3 has 12 residues. Here the CDR3 reads CASSEDGGGYTF. CDR3 DNA: TGTGCCAGCAGTGAGGACGGAGGGGGCTACACCTTC.

This clonotype was recorded at least ten times. This chain connects TRBV20-1 to TRBJ1-5, with D perhaps TRBD1 (6 bases). Germline V CDR1 and CDR2: DFQATT, SNEGSKA (reference sequence). This CDR3 spans 13 amino acids. Trimming removed 1 base at V and 7 bases at J, with 11 bases between. Here the CDR3 reads CSARGQGKQPQHF. CDR3 sequence (DNA): TGCAGTGCTAGAGGGCAGGGGAAGCAGCCCCAGCATTTT.

This clonotype has a count of ten or more. This chain links TRBV20-1 with TRBJ1-1; no clear D. From germline, CDR1 is DFQATT and CDR2 SNEGSKA (reference sequence). This CDR3 is built from 11 residues. V lost 6 bases and J 11 bases, leaving 16 bases between the germline ends. CDR3 nucleotides: TGCAGTGCGGAAGGTGCGAGCATGGCTTTCTTT. Encoded protein: CSAEGASMAFF.

This clonotype was seen at least ten times. The chain uses TRBV7-2 and TRBJ2-7; 9 positions match TRBD2. With V trimmed by 5 bases and J by 2 bases, 7 bases remained unmatched. The CDR3 has 15 residues. Germline V CDR1 and CDR2: SGHTA, FQGNSA. The CDR3 loop reads CASSSGASGTYEQYF. CDR3 nucleotides: TGTGCCAGCAGCAGCGGGGCTAGCGGGACCTACGAGCAGTACTTC.

The chain carries TRBV10-3 and TRBJ1-1; 11 positions agree with TRBD1. The CDR3 contains 14 residues. Losses at the gene ends were 6 bases for V and 8 bases for J; bases not matched to a gene: 8. CDR1 and CDR2 from the germline V gene are ENHRY and SYGVKD. CDR3: CAISRTGGYLEAFF. CDR3 DNA sequence: TGTGCCATCAGCCGGACAGGGGGCTACCTCGAAGCTTTCTTT.

This clonotype was found many times. This sequence joins TRBV20-1 and TRBJ2-7; 8 bases fit TRBD2. The V and J ends lost 4 bases and 4 bases, in that order; junction bases with no gene match: 9. This CDR3 is 14 amino acids long. Germline-derived CDR1 and CDR2 are DFQATT and SNEGSKA (reference sequence). CDR3 nucleotide sequence: TGCAGTGCTACTACGGGACTAGTGGGATACGAGCAGTACTTC. As protein: CSATTGLVGYEQYF.

This clonotype was detected many times. J is TRBJ1-1 and V is TRBV20-1; D is ambiguous. Trimming stripped 3 bases from V and 6 bases from J, with 23 bases between. This CDR3 spans 16 amino acids. Germline CDR1 is DFQATT and CDR2 is SNEGSKA (reference sequence). The CDR3 loop is CSARYDIGGIDAEAFF. The DNA of the CDR3 is TGCAGTGCTAGGTACGACATAGGAGGGATTGATGCTGAAGCTTTCTTT.

At least ten counts were recorded for this clonotype. The CDR3 end shows no conserved phenylalanine or tryptophan, and so a read error is likely. V usage is TRBV28 and J usage is TRBJ2-7; 9 bases match TRBD1. Germline trimming cut 6 bases from V and 0 bases from J; bases unmatched to any gene: 6. The germline CDR1 and CDR2 sequences are MDHEN and SYDVKM. This CDR3 spans 15 amino acids. The CDR3 nucleotides are TGTGCCAGCAGAAGACAGGGGGGAGACTCCTACGAGCAGTACCTC. Its protein is CASRRQGGDSYEQYL.

This chain uses TRBV28 with TRBJ1-1, with 7 bases matching TRBD1. CDR3 size: 16 residues. Germline CDR1 is MDHEN and CDR2 is SYDVKM. With 4 bases clipped from V and 4 bases from J, the junction kept 12 bases outside the gene matches. The CDR3 sequence: CASSSPRGGSGTEAFF. The CDR3 nucleotides are TGTGCCAGCAGTTCCCCCAGAGGGGGCTCGGGCACTGAAGCTTTCTTT.

This clonotype was seen many times. The chain has TRBV9 and TRBJ1-1, with no clear D. The CDR3 totals 14 residues. Germline V gene lookup returns CDR1 SGDLS and CDR2 YYNGEE. Trimming pared 0 bases from V and 7 bases from J, leaving 13 bases between. The CDR3 region has the DNA TGTGCCAGCAGCGTAGTGACCCCCGGGGTTGAAGCTTTCTTT. This encodes CASSVVTPGVEAFF.

This clonotype was counted many times. This chain links TRBV6-1 with TRBJ1-1; D remains unclear. Germline values: CDR1 MNHNS, CDR2 SASEGT. This CDR3 has 16 amino acids. Trimming removed 6 bases at V and 0 bases at J, with 17 bases between. In DNA form, the CDR3 reads TGTGCCAGCAGCCCAACGGGCCGAAACTTGAACACTGAAGCTTTCTTT. Translation gives CASSPTGRNLNTEAFF.

This clonotype was recorded many times. This chain connects TRBV9 to TRBJ1-2; no clear D. Germline values: CDR1 SGDLS, CDR2 YYNGEE. The CDR3 consists of 16 residues. Trimming cost V 0 bases and J 2 bases, with 14 bases left between them. The CDR3 nucleotides are TGTGCCAGCAGCGTAGTGCCCCTGGATTCCAACTATGGCTACACCTTC. It specifies CASSVVPLDSNYGYTF. Using reference TRBV9 and TRBJ1-2 for the parts outside the CDR3, the full variable domain is DSGVTQTPKHLITATGQRVTLRCSPRSGDLSVYWYQQSLDQGLQFLIQYYNGEERAKGNILERFSAQQFPDLHSELNLSSLELGDSALYFCASSVVPLDSNYGYTFGSGTRLTVV.

This clonotype was detected only a few times. It may be a read error: a sequence one base away is much more abundant. V gene TRBV6-2 or TRBV6-3 combines with J gene TRBJ2-3; D uncertain. The V end lost 7 bases, the J end lost 2 bases, and 16 bases lay between the germline ends. Germline V CDR1 and CDR2: MNHEY, SVGEGT. CDR3 length: 15 amino acids. CDR3 sequence: CASTVYRPDTDTQYF. The DNA of the CDR3 is TGTGCCAGCACCGTATACCGTCCCGACACAGATACGCAGTATTTT.

This clonotype was detected a few times. The chain recombines TRBV5-1 with TRBJ1-2; 7 bases align to TRBD1. The CDR3 runs 15 residues. Unmatched junction bases numbered 10, after V lost 4 bases and J lost 4 bases. CDR1 is SGHRS and CDR2 is YFSETQ in the germline V gene. The CDR3 bases are TGCGCCAGCAGCCCGGGGACAGAGGAATCCTATGGCTACACCTTC. The encoded protein is CASSPGTEESYGYTF.

The genes are TRBV12-5 and TRBJ2-7, with 8 bases identical to TRBD2. The CDR3 has 14 amino acids. V lost 8 bases, J lost 5 bases, and 11 bases stayed unmatched. Germline CDR1 is LGHNT and CDR2 is FRNRAP. The CDR3 region is CASLAPGGPNEQYF. The CDR3, as DNA: TGTGCTAGTCTGGCCCCGGGAGGGCCTAACGAGCAGTACTTC.

The chain couples TRBV27 to TRBJ1-5; D is possibly TRBD1 (5 bases). From germline, CDR1 is MNHEY and CDR2 SMNVEV (reference sequence). Trimming stripped 2 bases from V and 0 bases from J, with 8 bases between. This CDR3 has 15 residues. This CDR3 is CASSLPGFSNQPQHF. The CDR3 nucleotides read TGTGCCAGCAGTTTACCAGGGTTTAGCAATCAGCCCCAGCATTTT.

The rearrangement links TRBV6-4 to TRBJ2-3; 9 nucleotides align to TRBD2. Germline lookup yields CDR1 MRHNA and CDR2 SNTAGT. The CDR3 runs 15 residues. With V trimmed by 6 bases and J by 1 base, 5 bases remained unmatched. CDR3 residues: CASSRTSAGTDTQYF. CDR3 DNA: TGTGCCAGCAGCAGGACTAGCGCGGGCACAGATACGCAGTATTTT.

The V and J genes are TRBV4-1 and TRBJ1-1, with D possibly TRBD1 on 5 matching bases. V gave up 2 bases and J gave up 3 bases, with 13 bases separating them. Germline V gene data show CDR1 as MGHRA and CDR2 as YSYEKL. There are 15 residues in the CDR3. CDR3 protein: CASSQRWQGDTEAFF. As DNA, the CDR3 is TGCGCCAGCAGCCAAAGATGGCAGGGTGACACTGAAGCTTTCTTT.

Comments on this clonotype: Its ends do not fully match the called genes, so a read error is possible. V and J are TRBV12-3 or TRBV12-4 and TRBJ2-2; TRBD2 agrees at 9 bases. CDR3 length equals 14 residues. In DNA form, the CDR3 reads TGTGCCGCCTCGCGGGGGGGTAACACCAGGGAGCTGTGTTTT. This gives the protein CAASRGGNTRELCF.

This clonotype appeared many times. The rearrangement joins TRBV7-8 to TRBJ2-7; D not certain. CDR1 and CDR2 from the germline V gene are SGHVS and FQNEAQ. V lost 2 bases to trimming and J lost 6 bases, with 14 bases between them. The CDR3 contains 14 residues. CDR3 residues: CASSLLSRPAEQYF. The CDR3 nucleotides are TGTGCCAGCAGCTTACTGTCGCGGCCCGCCGAGCAGTACTTC.

This chain uses TRBV29-1 with TRBJ2-7; the D gene is possibly TRBD2 (6 bases). The V gene lost 4 bases and the J gene lost 1 base, with 8 bases spanning the gap. Germline V gene lookup returns CDR1 SQVTM and CDR2 ANQGSEA. The CDR3 contains 12 residues. The DNA for the CDR3 is TGCAGCGTTGGCGGGGTATCCTACGAGCAGTACTTC. It encodes CSVGGVSYEQYF.

This clonotype was seen a handful of times. The rearrangement joins TRBV20-1 to TRBJ1-2; possible D gene TRBD1, 5 bases. CDR1 and CDR2 from the germline V gene are DFQATT and SNEGSKA (reference sequence). V shed 3 bases and J shed 4 bases, with 21 bases lying between them. The CDR3 has 16 amino acids. Here the CDR3 DNA reads TGCAGTGCTAGGGGAGGCCCACGACAGTCTGTCTATGGCTACACCTTC. Encoded protein: CSARGGPRQSVYGYTF.

This clonotype was seen many times. The rearrangement joins TRBV4-2 to TRBJ2-7, with TRBD1 identical over 8 bases. Germline CDR1 LGHNA, CDR2 YNFKEQ. Trimming cost V 5 bases and J 2 bases; bases outside gene matches: 5. The CDR3 consists of 14 residues. CDR3 residues: CASSYDRGTYEQYF. CDR3 DNA sequence: TGTGCCAGCAGCTACGACAGGGGTACCTACGAGCAGTACTTC.

The gene calls are TRBV6-1 and TRBJ1-1, with D hard to call. The V and J ends lost 7 bases and 5 bases respectively, with 14 bases between them. Per the germline V gene, CDR1 is MNHNS and CDR2 is SASEGT. The CDR3 extends over 13 amino acids. Written as DNA, the CDR3 is TGTGCCAGCATTCTGGACCTACAAACTGAAGCTTTCTTT. Its protein is CASILDLQTEAFF.

This clonotype was counted ten times or more. The rearrangement links TRBV20-1 to TRBJ2-2; D is unresolved. Germline-derived CDR1 and CDR2 are DFQATT and SNEGSKA (reference sequence). There are 15 residues in the CDR3. The V and J ends lost 6 bases and 2 bases respectively, with 16 bases between them. CDR3 in amino acids: CSANIRTLNTGELFF. CDR3 DNA sequence: TGCAGTGCCAATATACGAACTCTCAACACCGGGGAGCTGTTTTTT.

The J gene is TRBJ2-5, the V gene TRBV20-1, with D unresolved. V lost 2 bases and J lost 5, with 9 bases in between. Germline V CDR1 and CDR2: DFQATT, SNEGSKA (reference sequence). The CDR3 consists of 12 residues. The CDR3, as DNA: TGCAGTGCTAGAAAGGCCCGGGAGACCCAGTACTTC. Its protein product is CSARKARETQYF.

This clonotype was counted only a few times. The chain's CDR3 is CASSSLGGRDPYEQYF. DNA for the CDR3: TGCGCCAGCAGCTCATTGGGCGGACGGGATCCCTACGAGCAGTACTTC. This chain connects TRBV4-3 to TRBJ2-7; the D gene is possibly TRBD2 (5 bases). Trimming stripped 5 bases from V and 2 bases from J, with 19 bases between. The germline V gene encodes CDR1 LGHNA and CDR2 YSLEER. The CDR3 runs 16 residues.

Many counts were recorded for this clonotype. The chain employs TRBV6-2 or TRBV6-3 and TRBJ1-1; D is undetermined. Looked up from germline, CDR1 is MNHEY and CDR2 is SVGEGT. The CDR3 covers 15 residues. Trimming removed 0 bases at V and 3 bases at J, with 11 bases between. In DNA, the CDR3 is TGTGCCAGCAGTTACTCGGATTCAGAAGACACTGAAGCTTTCTTT. It encodes CASSYSDSEDTEAFF.

The chain is built from TRBV20-1 and TRBJ2-7, with a tentative D call TRBD2 (5 bases). V shed 0 bases and J shed 6 bases, with 12 bases lying between them. The germline CDR1 and CDR2 sequences are DFQATT and SNEGSKA (reference sequence). This CDR3 spans 13 amino acids. The CDR3 here is CSARDPPGSEQYF. As DNA, the CDR3 is TGCAGTGCTAGAGACCCCCCGGGGTCCGAGCAGTACTTC.